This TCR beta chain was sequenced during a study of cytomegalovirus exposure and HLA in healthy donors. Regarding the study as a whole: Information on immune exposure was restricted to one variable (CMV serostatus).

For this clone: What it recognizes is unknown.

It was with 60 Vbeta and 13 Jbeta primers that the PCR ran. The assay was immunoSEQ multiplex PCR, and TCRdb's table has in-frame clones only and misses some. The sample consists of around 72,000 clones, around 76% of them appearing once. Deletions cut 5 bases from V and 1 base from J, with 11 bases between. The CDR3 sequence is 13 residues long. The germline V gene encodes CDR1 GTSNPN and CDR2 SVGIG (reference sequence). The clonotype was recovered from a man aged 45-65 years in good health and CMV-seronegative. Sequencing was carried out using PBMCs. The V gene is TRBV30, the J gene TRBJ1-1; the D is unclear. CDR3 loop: CAWFPQQNTEAFF. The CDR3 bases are TGTGCCTGGTTCCCACAGCAGAACACTGAAGCTTTCTTT.